The subject of this entry is one T cell receptor (beta chain). This specimen comes from a study of blood T cells in healthy people across ages. PBMCs were isolated at a quantity of at least 7 million per sample. Germline assignment: CDR1 DFQATT and CDR2 SNEGSKA (reference sequence). Trimming left V 6 bases short and J 4 bases short, with 16 bases between. There are 14 residues in the CDR3. A J-beta primer mix and a sample-barcoded 5' primer were used in a second PCR of about 6 to 12 cycles. Sequencing yielded, for each sample, at least 2.5 million paired-end reads carrying CDR3. TCRdb re-called the 5' RACE reads with MiXCR, one entry per CDR3 protein. This sample has approximately 800,000 distinct CDR3 sequences; roughly 26% occur once, and the top ten carry less than 3.5%. The same data also went into a second study, on T cells of mothers and their children.

Sequencing used blood. This receptor was taken from a boy between 10 and 17 years old in good health. The chain links TRBV20-1 to TRBJ1-3, with D tentatively TRBD1 (5 bases). The CDR3: CSAPRDPGGNTIYF. The CDR3 DNA reads as TGCAGTGCCCCGAGAGACCCAGGGGGAAACACCATATATTTT.